This TCR beta chain was profiled in a study of T cells in localized non-small cell lung cancer. The study's findings and limits: Adjacent lung was found to contain a median about 50 of the top 100 tumor clones.

CDR3 size: 14 residues. Germline assignment: CDR1 MGHRA and CDR2 YSYEKL. The ends were cut back, 6 bases at V and 5 bases at J, with 16 bases in the middle. Repertoires were generated with immunoSEQ multiplex PCR, while TCRdb's copy carries only in-frame clones and drops some. The sample has approximately 49,000 clones, 60% to 85% seen once; the top ten hold about a sixth. Points on this clone: What it binds is not known.

J is TRBJ1-1 and V is TRBV4-1, with D perhaps TRBD1 (6 bases). The receptor's source is a man aged 40-75 years with stage I squamous cell lung carcinoma. The sequences come from peripheral blood, collected before any cancer treatment. CDR3 in amino acids: CASRAGTRGTEAFF. In DNA form, the CDR3 reads TGCGCCAGCAGGGCAGGGACAAGAGGGACTGAAGCTTTCTTT.